This T cell receptor (beta chain) stems from a study of blood T cell repertoires in COVID-19. Study context: Both acute and convalescent COVID-19 samples were obtained from the United States, Italy and Spain.

Method: immunoSEQ multiplex PCR; TCRdb's copy keeps in-frame clones and lacks some. Among some 200,000 clones listed, approximately 90% were seen once. CDR3 length: 15 residues. Trimming took off 6 bases at V and 2 bases at J, with 15 bases between the two ends. The germline gives CDR1 SGHDN, CDR2 FVKESK. Material: peripheral blood. This TCR came from a woman between 18 and 29 years old who had recovered from COVID-19. The chain carries TRBV14 and TRBJ2-3, with D tentatively TRBD2 (6 bases). The CDR3 loop is CASRPSWDFTDTQYF. The CDR3 nucleotides are TGTGCCAGCAGACCATCTTGGGACTTCACAGATACGCAGTATTTT.